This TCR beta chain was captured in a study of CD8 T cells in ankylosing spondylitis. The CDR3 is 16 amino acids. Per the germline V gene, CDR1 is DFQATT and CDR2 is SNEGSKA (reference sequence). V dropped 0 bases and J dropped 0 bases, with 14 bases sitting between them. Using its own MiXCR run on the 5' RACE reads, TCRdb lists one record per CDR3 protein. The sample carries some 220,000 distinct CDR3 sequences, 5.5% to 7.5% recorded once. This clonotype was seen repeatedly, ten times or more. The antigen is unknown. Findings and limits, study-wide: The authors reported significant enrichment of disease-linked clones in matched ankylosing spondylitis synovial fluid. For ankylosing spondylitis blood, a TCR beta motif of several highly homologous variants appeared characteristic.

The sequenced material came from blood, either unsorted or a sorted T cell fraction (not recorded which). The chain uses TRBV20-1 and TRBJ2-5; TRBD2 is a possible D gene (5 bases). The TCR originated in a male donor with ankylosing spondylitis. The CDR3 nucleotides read TGCAGTGCTAGAGATCCGGGGAAGGGTGACCAAGAGACCCAGTACTTC. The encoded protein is CSARDPGKGDQETQYF.